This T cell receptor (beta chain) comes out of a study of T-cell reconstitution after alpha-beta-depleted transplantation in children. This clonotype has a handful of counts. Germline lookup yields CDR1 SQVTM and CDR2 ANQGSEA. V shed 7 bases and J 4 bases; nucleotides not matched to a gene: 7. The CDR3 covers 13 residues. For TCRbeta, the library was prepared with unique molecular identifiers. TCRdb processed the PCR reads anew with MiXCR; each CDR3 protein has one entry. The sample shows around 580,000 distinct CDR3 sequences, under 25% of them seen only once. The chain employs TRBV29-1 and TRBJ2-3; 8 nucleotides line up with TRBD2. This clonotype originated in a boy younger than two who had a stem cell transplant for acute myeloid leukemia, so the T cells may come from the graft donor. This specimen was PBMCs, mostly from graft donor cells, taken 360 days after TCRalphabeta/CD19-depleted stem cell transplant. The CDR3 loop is CSAGGMVPDTQYF. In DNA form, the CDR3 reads TGCAGCGCGGGAGGGATGGTCCCAGATACGCAGTATTTT.